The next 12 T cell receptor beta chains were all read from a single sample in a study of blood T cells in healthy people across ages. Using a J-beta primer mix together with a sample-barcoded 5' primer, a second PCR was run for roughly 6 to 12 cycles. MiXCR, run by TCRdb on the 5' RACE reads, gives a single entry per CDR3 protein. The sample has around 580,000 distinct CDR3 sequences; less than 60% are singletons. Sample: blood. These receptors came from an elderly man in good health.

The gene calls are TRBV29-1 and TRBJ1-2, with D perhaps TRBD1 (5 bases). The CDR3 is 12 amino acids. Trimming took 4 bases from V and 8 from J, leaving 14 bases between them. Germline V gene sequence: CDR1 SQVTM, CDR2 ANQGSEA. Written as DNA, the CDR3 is TGCAGCGTTGGGGGGACGGCTATGGGCTACACCTTC. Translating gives CSVGGTAMGYTF.

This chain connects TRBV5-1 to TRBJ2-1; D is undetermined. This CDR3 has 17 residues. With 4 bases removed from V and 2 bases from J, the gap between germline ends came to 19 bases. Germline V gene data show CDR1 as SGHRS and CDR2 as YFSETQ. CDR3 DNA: TGCGCCAGCAGCCGCGCCCTCCTCGAACCCCCCTACAATGAGCAGTTCTTC. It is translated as CASSRALLEPPYNEQFF.

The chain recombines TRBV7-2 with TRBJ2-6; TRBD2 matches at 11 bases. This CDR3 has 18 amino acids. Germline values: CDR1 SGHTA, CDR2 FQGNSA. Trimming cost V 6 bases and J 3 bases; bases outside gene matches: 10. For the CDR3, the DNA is TGTGCCAGCAGGCCACCTACTAGCGGGGGTTATGGGGCCAACGTCCTGACTTTC. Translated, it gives CASRPPTSGGYGANVLTF.

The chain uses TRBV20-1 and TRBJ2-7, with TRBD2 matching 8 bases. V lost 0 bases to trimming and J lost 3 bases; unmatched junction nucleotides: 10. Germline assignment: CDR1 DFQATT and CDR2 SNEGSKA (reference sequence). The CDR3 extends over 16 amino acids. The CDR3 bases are TGCAGTGCTAGAGATCTGGGGCTAGCGGGTAACTACGAGCAGTACTTC. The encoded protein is CSARDLGLAGNYEQYF.

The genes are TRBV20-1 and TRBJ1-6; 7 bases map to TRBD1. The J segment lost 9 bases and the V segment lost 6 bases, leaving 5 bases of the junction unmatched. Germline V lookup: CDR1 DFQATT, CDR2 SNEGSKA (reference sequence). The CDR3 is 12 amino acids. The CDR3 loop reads CSATGVGSPLHF. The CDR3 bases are TGCAGTGCAACAGGGGTTGGTTCACCCCTCCACTTT.

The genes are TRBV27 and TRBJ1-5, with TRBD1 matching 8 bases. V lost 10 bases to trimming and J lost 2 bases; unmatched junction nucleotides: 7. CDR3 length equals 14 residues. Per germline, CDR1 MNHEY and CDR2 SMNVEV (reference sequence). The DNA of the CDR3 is TGTGCCACGGCTTTGACAGGGGGCAATCAGCCCCAGCATTTT. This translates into CATALTGGNQPQHF.

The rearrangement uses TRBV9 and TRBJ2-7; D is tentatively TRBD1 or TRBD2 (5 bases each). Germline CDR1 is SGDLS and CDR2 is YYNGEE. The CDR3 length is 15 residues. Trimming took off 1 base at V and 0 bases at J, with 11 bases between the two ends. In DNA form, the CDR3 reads TGTGCCAGCAGCGTACGGGACGGTAACTCCTACGAGCAGTACTTC. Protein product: CASSVRDGNSYEQYF.

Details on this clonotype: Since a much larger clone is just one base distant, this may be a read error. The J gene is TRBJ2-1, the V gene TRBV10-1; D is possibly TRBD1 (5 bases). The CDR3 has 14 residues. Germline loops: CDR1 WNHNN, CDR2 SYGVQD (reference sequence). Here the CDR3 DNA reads TGCGCCGGCAGTGAGTATGACAGCTACAATGAGCAGTTCTTC. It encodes CAGSEYDSYNEQFF.

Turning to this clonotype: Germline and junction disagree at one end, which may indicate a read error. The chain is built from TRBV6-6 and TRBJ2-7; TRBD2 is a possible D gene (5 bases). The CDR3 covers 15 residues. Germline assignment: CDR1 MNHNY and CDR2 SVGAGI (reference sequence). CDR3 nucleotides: TGCGCCAGCAGCCCGACCGGAGGAACCTACAATGAGCAGTACTTC. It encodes CASSPTGGTYNEQYF.

This CDR3 reads CASSLADRGRNSGYTF. DNA for the CDR3: TGTGCCAGCAGTTTAGCAGACAGGGGGCGTAATTCGGGCTACACCTTC. The chain employs TRBV12-3 or TRBV12-4 and TRBJ1-2; the match to TRBD1 covers 10 bases. The V segment lost 0 bases and the J segment 8 bases; nucleotides outside the gene matches: 9. The CDR3 length is 16 residues.

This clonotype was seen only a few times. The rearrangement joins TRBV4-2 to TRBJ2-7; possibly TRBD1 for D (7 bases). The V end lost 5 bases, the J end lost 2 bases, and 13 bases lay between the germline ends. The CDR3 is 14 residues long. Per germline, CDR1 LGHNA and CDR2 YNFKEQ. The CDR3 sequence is CASSAGQPTYEQYF. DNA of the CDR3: TGTGCCAGCAGCGCGGGACAGCCAACCTACGAGCAGTACTTC.

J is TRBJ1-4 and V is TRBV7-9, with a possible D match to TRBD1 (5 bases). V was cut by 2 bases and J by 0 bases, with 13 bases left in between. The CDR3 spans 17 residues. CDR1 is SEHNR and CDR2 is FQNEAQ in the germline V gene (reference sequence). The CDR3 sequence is CASSLPLRATTNEKLFF. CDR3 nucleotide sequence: TGTGCCAGCAGCTTACCTCTCAGGGCGACAACTAATGAAAAACTGTTTTTT.